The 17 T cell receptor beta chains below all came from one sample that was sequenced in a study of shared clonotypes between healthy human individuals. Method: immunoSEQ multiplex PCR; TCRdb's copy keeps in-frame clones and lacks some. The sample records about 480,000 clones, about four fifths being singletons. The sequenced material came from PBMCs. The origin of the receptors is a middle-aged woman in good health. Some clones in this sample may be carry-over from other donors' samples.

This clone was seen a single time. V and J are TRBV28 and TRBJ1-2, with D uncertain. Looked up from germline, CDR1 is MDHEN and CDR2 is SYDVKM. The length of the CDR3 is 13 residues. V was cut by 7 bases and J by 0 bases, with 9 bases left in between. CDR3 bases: TGTGCCAGCAAGGGCGGCTCTAACTATGGCTACACCTTC. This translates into CASKGGSNYGYTF.

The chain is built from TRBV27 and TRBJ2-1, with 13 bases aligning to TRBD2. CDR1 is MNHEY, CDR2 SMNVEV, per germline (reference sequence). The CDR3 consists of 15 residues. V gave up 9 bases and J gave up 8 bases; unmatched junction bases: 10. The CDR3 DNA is TGTGCCAGTCGGACTAGCGGGAGTCGTCGGGATGAGCAGTTCTTC. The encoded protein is CASRTSGSRRDEQFF.

The CDR3 here is CASSLDGGLYEQYF. The CDR3 DNA reads TGCGCCAGCAGCTTGGACGGAGGACTCTACGAGCAGTACTTC. The V and J genes are TRBV5-1 and TRBJ2-7, with D possibly matching TRBD2 (5 bases). V lost 0 bases, J lost 3 bases, and 10 bases lay in between. Germline assignment: CDR1 SGHRS and CDR2 YFSETQ. This CDR3 has 14 amino acids.

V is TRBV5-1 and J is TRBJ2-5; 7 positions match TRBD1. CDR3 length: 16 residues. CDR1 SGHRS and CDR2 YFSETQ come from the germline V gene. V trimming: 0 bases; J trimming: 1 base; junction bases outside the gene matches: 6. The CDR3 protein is CASSLAGQATQETQYF. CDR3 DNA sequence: TGCGCCAGCAGCTTGGCCGGACAGGCAACCCAAGAGACCCAGTACTTC. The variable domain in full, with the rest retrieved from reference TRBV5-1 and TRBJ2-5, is KAGVTQTPRYLIKTRGQQVTLSCSPISGHRSVSWYQQTPGQGLQFLFEYFSETQRNKGNFPGRFSGRQFSNSRSEMNVSTLELGDSALYLCASSLAGQATQETQYFGPGTRLLVL.

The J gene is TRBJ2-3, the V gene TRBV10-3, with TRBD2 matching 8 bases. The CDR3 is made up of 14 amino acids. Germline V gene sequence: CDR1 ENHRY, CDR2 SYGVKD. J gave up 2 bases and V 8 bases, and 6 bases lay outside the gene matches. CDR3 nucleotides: TGTGCCATCGGCGAAGCGGGAGTCACAGATACGCAGTATTTT. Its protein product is CAIGEAGVTDTQYF.

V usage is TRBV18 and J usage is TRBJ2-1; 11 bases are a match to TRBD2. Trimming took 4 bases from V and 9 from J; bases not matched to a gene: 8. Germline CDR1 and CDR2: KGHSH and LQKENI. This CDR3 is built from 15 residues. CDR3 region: CASSQGTSGALEQFF. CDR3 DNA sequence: TGTGCCAGCTCACAAGGGACTAGCGGAGCCCTTGAGCAGTTCTTC.

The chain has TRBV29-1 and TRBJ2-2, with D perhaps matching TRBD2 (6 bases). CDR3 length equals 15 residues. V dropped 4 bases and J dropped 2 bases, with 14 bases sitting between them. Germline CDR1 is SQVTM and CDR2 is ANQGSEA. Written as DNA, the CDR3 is TGCAGCGTTGTTTGGCTAGCGCCTAACACCGGGGAGCTGTTTTTT. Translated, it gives CSVVWLAPNTGELFF.

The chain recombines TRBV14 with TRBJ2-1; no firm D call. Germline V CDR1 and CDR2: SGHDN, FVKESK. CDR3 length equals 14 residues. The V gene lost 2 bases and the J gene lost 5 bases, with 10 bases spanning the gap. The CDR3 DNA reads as TGTGCCAGCAGCCAACGAGATTGGAACAATGAGCAGTTCTTC. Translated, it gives CASSQRDWNNEQFF.

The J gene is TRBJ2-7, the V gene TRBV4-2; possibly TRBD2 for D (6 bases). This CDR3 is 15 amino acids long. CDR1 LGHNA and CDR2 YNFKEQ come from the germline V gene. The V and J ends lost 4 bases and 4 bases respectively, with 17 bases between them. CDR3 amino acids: CASSRAGRIVYEQYF. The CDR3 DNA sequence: TGTGCCAGCAGCCGCGCGGGACGGATTGTTTACGAGCAGTACTTC.

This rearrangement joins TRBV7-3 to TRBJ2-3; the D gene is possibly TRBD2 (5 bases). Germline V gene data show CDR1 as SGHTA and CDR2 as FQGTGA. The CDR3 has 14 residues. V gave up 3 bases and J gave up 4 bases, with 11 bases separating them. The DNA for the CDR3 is TGTGCCAGCAGCTTGGGAGCGGCCGCAGATACGCAGTATTTT. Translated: CASSLGAAADTQYF.

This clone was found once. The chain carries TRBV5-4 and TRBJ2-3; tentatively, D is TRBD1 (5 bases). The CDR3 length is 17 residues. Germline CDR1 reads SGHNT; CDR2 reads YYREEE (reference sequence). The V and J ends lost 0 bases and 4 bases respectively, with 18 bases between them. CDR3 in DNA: TGTGCCAGCAGCTTGGGGGGCTCTGGACCCCCTCCAGATACGCAGTATTTT. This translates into CASSLGGSGPPPDTQYF.

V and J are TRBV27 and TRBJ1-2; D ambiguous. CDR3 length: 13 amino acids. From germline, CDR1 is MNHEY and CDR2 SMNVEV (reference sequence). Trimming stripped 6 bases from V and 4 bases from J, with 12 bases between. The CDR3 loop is CASRGRIPYGYTF. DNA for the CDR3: TGTGCCAGCAGAGGGCGGATTCCCTATGGCTACACCTTC.

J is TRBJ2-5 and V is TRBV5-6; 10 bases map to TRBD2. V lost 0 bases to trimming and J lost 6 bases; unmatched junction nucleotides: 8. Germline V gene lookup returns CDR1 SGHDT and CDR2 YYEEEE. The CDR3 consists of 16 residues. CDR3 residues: CASSLVASGSSKTQYF. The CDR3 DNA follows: TGTGCCAGCAGCTTGGTAGCTAGCGGGAGTAGTAAGACCCAGTACTTC.

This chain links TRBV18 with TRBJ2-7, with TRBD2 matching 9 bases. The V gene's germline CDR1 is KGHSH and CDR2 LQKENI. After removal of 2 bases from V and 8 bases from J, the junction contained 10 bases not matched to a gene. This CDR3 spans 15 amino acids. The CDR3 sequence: CASSPTQALAGKQYF. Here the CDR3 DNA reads TGTGCCAGCTCACCAACACAGGCCCTAGCGGGAAAGCAGTACTTC.

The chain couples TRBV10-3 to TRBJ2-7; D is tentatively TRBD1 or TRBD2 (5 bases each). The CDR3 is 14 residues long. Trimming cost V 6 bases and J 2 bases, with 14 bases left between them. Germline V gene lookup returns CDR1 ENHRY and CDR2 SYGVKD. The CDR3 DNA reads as TGTGCCATCAGCAATTGGGACGGCGCCTACGAGCAGTACTTC. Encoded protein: CAISNWDGAYEQYF.

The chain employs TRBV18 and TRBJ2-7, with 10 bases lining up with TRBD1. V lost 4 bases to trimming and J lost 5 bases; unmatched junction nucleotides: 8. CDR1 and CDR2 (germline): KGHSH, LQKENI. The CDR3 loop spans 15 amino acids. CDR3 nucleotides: TGTGCCAGCTCACGGGGACAGGGGAGGGTCGACGAGCAGTACTTC. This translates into CASSRGQGRVDEQYF.

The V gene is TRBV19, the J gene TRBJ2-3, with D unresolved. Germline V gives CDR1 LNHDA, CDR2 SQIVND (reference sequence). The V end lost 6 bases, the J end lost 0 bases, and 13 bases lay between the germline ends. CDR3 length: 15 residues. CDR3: CASRGWATSTDTQYF. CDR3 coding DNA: TGTGCCAGTAGGGGGTGGGCCACTAGCACAGATACGCAGTATTTT.